This T cell receptor (beta chain) was recorded in a study of Ad26.COV2.S vaccination and SARS-CoV-2 variants. Notes on the study in general: Overall T cell responses may have been underestimated by the analyses of TCR breadth and depth.

CDR3 length equals 15 residues. In germline, CDR1 is SGHAT, CDR2 FQNNGV. Data came from immunoSEQ multiplex PCR; TCRdb stores just in-frame clones and leaves some out. This sample carries around 400,000 clones, around four fifths of them seen once, and the ten largest clones take about 7.1%. As for treatment: roughly 19 received Ad26.COV2.S at low or high dose, single or two shots; a few received placebo; per-sample allocation not given. After the first vaccine or placebo injection, samples were drawn on day 63. An Ad26 vector expressing Wuhan-strain SARS-CoV-2 spike constituted the vaccine. In this sample, this clone turned up once. Its antigen is currently unknown. The junction differs from germline at one of its ends, possibly a read error.

This material consisted of peripheral blood, taken in a trial of Ad26.COV2.S vaccine versus placebo. This sequence originates from a person between 18 and 65 years old who received the Ad26.COV2.S COVID-19 vaccine or a placebo. The chain carries TRBV11-2 and TRBJ1-6, with no clear D. CDR3 DNA sequence: TGTGCCAGCAGCTTAGAGGGTTTGGGCAATTTACCCCTCCACTTT. This encodes CASSLEGLGNLPLHF.